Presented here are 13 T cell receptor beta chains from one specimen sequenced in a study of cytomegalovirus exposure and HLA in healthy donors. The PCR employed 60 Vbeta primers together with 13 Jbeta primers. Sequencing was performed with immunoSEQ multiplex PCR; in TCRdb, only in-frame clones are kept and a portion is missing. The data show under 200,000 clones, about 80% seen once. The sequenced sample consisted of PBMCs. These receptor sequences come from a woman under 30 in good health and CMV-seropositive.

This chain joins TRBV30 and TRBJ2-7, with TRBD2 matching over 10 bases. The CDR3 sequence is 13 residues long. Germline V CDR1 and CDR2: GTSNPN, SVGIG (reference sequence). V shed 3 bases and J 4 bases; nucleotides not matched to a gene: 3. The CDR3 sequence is CAWRRTSGYEQYF. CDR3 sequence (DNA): TGTGCCTGGAGGCGGACTAGCGGTTACGAGCAGTACTTC.

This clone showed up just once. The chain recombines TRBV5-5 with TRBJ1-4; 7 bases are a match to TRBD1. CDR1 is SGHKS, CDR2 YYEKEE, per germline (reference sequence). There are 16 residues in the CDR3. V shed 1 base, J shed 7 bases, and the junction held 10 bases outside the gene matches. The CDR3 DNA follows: TGTGCCAGCAGCTTGCACAGGGGACTGATACGTGAAAAACTGTTTTTT. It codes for CASSLHRGLIREKLFF.

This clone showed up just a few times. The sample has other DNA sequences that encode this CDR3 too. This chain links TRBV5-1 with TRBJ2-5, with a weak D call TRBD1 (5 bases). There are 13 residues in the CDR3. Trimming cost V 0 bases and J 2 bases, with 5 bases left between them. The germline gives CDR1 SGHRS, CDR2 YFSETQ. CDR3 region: CASSLDRQETQYF. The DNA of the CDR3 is TGCGCCAGCAGCTTGGACAGGCAAGAGACCCAGTACTTC.

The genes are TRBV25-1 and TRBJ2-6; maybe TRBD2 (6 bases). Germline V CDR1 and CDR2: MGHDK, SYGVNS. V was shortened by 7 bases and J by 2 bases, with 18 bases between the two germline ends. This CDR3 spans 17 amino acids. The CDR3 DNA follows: TGTGCCAGCACCCGGCGGGACGGGCTAGCTGGGGCCAACGTCCTGACTTTC. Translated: CASTRRDGLAGANVLTF.

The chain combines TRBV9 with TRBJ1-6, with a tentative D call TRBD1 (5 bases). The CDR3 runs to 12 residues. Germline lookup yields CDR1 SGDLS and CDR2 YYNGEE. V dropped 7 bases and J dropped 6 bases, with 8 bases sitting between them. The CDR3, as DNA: TGTGCCAGCCGGGGGGTTAATTCACCCCTCCACTTT. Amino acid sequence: CASRGVNSPLHF. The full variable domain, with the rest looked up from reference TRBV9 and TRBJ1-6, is DSGVTQTPKHLITATGQRVTLRCSPRSGDLSVYWYQQSLDQGLQFLIQYYNGEERAKGNILERFSAQQFPDLHSELNLSSLELGDSALYFCASRGVNSPLHFGNGTRLTVT.

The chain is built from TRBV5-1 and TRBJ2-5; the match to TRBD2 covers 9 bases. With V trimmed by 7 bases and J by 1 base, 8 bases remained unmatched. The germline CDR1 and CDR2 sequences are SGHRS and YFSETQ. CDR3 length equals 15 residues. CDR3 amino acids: CASAIAGVFQETQYF. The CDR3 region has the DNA TGCGCCAGCGCGATAGCGGGGGTATTCCAAGAGACCCAGTACTTC.

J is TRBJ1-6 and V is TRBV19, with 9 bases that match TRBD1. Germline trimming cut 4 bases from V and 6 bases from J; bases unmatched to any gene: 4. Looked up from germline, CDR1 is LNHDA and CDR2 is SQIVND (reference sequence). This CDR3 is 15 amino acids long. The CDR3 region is CASSTDRGANSPLHF. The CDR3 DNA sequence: TGTGCCAGTAGTACAGACAGGGGGGCTAATTCACCCCTCCACTTT. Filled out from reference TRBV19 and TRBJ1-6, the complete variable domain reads DGGITQSPKYLFRKEGQNVTLSCEQNLNHDAMYWYRQDPGQGLRLIYYSQIVNDFQKGDIAEGYSVSREKKESFPLTVTSAQKNPTAFYLCASSTDRGANSPLHFGNGTRLTVT.

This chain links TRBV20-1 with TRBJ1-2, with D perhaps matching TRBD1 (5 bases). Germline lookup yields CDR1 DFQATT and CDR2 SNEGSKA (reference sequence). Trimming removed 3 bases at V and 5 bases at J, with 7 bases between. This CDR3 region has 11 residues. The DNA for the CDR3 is TGCAGTGCTAGCAGACAGTATGGCTACACCTTC. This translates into CSASRQYGYTF.

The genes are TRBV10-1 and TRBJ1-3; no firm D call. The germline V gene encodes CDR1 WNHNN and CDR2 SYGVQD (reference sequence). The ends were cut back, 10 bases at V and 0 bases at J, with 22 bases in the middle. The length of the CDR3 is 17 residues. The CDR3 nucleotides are TGCGCCAAATGTCCTCCAGGTTTTACCTCCTCTGGAAACACCATATATTTT. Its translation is CAKCPPGFTSSGNTIYF.

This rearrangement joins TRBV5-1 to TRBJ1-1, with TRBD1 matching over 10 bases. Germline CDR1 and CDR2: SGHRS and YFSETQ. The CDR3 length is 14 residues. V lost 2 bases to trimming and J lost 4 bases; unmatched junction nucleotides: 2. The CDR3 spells CASSFRQGATEAFF. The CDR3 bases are TGCGCCAGCAGCTTCCGACAGGGGGCCACTGAAGCTTTCTTT. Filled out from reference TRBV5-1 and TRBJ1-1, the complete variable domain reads KAGVTQTPRYLIKTRGQQVTLSCSPISGHRSVSWYQQTPGQGLQFLFEYFSETQRNKGNFPGRFSGRQFSNSRSEMNVSTLELGDSALYLCASSFRQGATEAFFGQGTRLTVV.

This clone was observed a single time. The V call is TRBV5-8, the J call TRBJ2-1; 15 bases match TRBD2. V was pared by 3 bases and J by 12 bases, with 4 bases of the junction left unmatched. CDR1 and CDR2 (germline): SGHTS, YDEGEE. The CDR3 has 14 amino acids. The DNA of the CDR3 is TGTGCCAGCAGCTCCGGACTAGCGGGGGGGGTGCAGTTCTTC. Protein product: CASSSGLAGGVQFF.

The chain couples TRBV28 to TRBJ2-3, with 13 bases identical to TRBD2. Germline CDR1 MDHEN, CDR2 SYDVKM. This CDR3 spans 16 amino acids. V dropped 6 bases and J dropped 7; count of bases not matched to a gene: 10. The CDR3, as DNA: TGTGCCAGCAGCCCCGGACTAGCGGGGGCACGACATACGCAGTATTTT. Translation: CASSPGLAGARHTQYF.

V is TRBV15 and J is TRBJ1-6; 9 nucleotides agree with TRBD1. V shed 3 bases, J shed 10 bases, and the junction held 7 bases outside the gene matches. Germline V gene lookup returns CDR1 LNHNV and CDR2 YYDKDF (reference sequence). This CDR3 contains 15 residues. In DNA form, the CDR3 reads TGTGCCACCAGCAGCCACGGGACAGGGCGATCACCCCTCCACTTT. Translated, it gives CATSSHGTGRSPLHF.